What follows are 25 T cell receptor beta chains derived from one specimen sequenced in a study of shared clonotypes between healthy human individuals. The table came from immunoSEQ multiplex PCR; TCRdb's copy has only in-frame clones and leaves some out. Of roughly 1 million clones listed, about 84% were seen once; the top ten hold approximately 0.5%. The sample consisted of memory CD4+ T cells from PBMCs. Indicated subset: CD45RA-negative fraction. The receptors shown here come from a man between 18 and 29 years old in good health. Some clones in this sample may be carry-over from other donors' samples.

A few counts support this clone. The genes are TRBV7-2 and TRBJ1-5, with a tentative D call TRBD1 (6 bases). The CDR3 is 14 residues long. Germline-derived CDR1 and CDR2 are SGHTA and FQGNSA. The V end lost 7 bases, the J end lost 2 bases, and 12 bases lay between the germline ends. The CDR3 loop is CASTEGGRNQPQHF. The CDR3 DNA reads TGTGCCAGCACCGAGGGGGGGCGCAATCAGCCCCAGCATTTT.

The chain joins TRBV14 to TRBJ1-1; a weak D match, TRBD1 (5 bases). The CDR3 is made up of 17 amino acids. Trimming stripped 4 bases from V and 0 bases from J, with 18 bases between. Germline V CDR1 and CDR2: SGHDN, FVKESK. The CDR3 here is CASSRRGAFAMNTEAFF. For the CDR3, the DNA is TGTGCCAGCAGCCGAAGGGGAGCGTTCGCTATGAACACTGAAGCTTTCTTT.

This clone showed up just once. For the CDR3, the DNA is TGTGCCAGCAGCTTAGATCGAGGCGGGAGGGTCTACGAGCAGTACTTC. This gives the protein CASSLDRGGRVYEQYF. The chain uses TRBV11-2 and TRBJ2-7, with 9 bases aligning to TRBD2. The CDR3 is made up of 16 amino acids. The V gene end was trimmed by 0 bases and the J gene end by 3 bases; junction bases not matched to a gene: 6. Germline CDR1 is SGHAT and CDR2 is FQNNGV.

The chain combines TRBV30 with TRBJ2-7; 11 nucleotides match TRBD2. The germline V gene encodes CDR1 GTSNPN and CDR2 SVGIG (reference sequence). V gave up 1 base and J gave up 5 bases; unmatched junction bases: 4. CDR3 length equals 14 residues. The CDR3 reads CAWSELAGEDEQYF. Here the CDR3 DNA reads TGTGCCTGGAGTGAACTAGCGGGAGAAGACGAGCAGTACTTC.

This clone was found once. The rearrangement joins TRBV18 to TRBJ2-3; 9 nucleotides line up with TRBD2. Per the germline V gene, CDR1 is KGHSH and CDR2 is LQKENI. The V and J ends lost 0 bases and 4 bases, in that order; junction bases with no gene match: 5. This CDR3 has 16 amino acids. CDR3 in amino acids: CASSPPGLARSDTQYF. CDR3 sequence (DNA): TGTGCCAGCTCACCACCGGGACTAGCCAGGTCAGATACGCAGTATTTT.

Only a few counts were recorded for this clone. The chain carries TRBV5-1 and TRBJ2-1; TRBD1 might be the D (5 bases). Germline values: CDR1 SGHRS, CDR2 YFSETQ. Trimming cost V 4 bases and J 6 bases, with 14 bases left between them. The CDR3 totals 14 residues. The CDR3 reads CASSPGDSFNEQFF. DNA of the CDR3: TGCGCCAGCAGCCCGGGCGACAGTTTCAATGAGCAGTTCTTC.

This clone was counted many times. The V and J genes are TRBV28 and TRBJ1-2; possibly TRBD1 for D (6 bases). The CDR3 sequence is 15 residues long. Trimming pared 5 bases from V and 8 bases from J, leaving 21 bases between. The germline V gene encodes CDR1 MDHEN and CDR2 SYDVKM. CDR3 sequence: CASSIVRGREYGYTF. The CDR3 DNA reads as TGTGCCAGCAGTATAGTGCGGGGGCGCGAGTACGGCTACACCTTC.

This clone was seen more than once but under ten times. This sequence joins TRBV9 and TRBJ2-7; weak D call: TRBD2 (6 bases). CDR1 SGDLS and CDR2 YYNGEE come from the germline V gene. Trimming left V 3 bases short and J 0 bases short, with 10 bases between. The CDR3 contains 14 residues. The CDR3 here is CASSAASASYEQYF. DNA of the CDR3: TGTGCCAGCAGCGCCGCTAGCGCCTCCTACGAGCAGTACTTC.

The rearrangement uses TRBV11-2 and TRBJ2-1; 11 bases are a match to TRBD2. V lost 1 base to trimming and J lost 13 bases; unmatched junction nucleotides: 9. The length of the CDR3 is 15 residues. In germline, CDR1 is SGHAT, CDR2 FQNNGV. CDR3 amino acids: CASSLAGTSGAKQFF. CDR3 sequence (DNA): TGTGCCAGCAGCTTAGCCGGGACTAGCGGAGCGAAACAGTTCTTC.

V is TRBV9 and J is TRBJ2-5; 7 bases align to TRBD1. The trim removed 1 base at V and 1 base at J, leaving 13 bases unmatched. The CDR3 runs to 18 residues. Looked up from germline, CDR1 is SGDLS and CDR2 is YYNGEE. The CDR3 nucleotides are TGTGCCAGCAGCGTACGCCCCCATGACAGGGCGGGCCAAGAGACCCAGTACTTC. Its translation is CASSVRPHDRAGQETQYF.

V and J are TRBV5-1 and TRBJ2-1, with 10 bases matching TRBD2. The CDR3 extends over 15 amino acids. Per germline, CDR1 SGHRS and CDR2 YFSETQ. Germline trimming cut 6 bases from V and 2 bases from J; bases unmatched to any gene: 5. The CDR3 DNA is TGCGCCAGCACTCCCCTAGCGGGAGCCTACAATGAGCAGTTCTTC. Protein product: CASTPLAGAYNEQFF.

The rearrangement uses TRBV14 and TRBJ2-5, with 12 bases matching TRBD2. Germline values: CDR1 SGHDN, CDR2 FVKESK. V dropped 0 bases and J dropped 1; count of bases not matched to a gene: 9. The CDR3 is made up of 19 amino acids. The CDR3 is CASSQDQPGLAGPQETQYF. The CDR3 DNA sequence: TGTGCCAGCAGCCAAGATCAGCCAGGACTAGCGGGACCCCAAGAGACCCAGTACTTC.

This clone was detected only once. The chain couples TRBV11-2 to TRBJ2-5; the D gene could be TRBD1 or TRBD2 (5 bases each). The CDR3 contains 16 residues. The germline V gene has CDR1 SGHAT and CDR2 FQNNGV. Trimming stripped 3 bases from V and 0 bases from J, with 14 bases between. CDR3: CASSLGRGIYQETQYF. The CDR3 DNA follows: TGTGCCAGCAGCTTGGGCCGGGGCATTTACCAAGAGACCCAGTACTTC.

As to this clone: The conserved phenylalanine or tryptophan normally closing the CDR3 is absent here, so this likely arose from a read error. It is unclear where the CDR3 begins or ends on the DNA, so no DNA is shown, and the CDR3 is as TCRdb lists it. This chain joins TRBV4-2 and TRBJ1-2. Counting both end residues, the CDR3 totals 13 amino acids. Germline CDR1 reads LGHNA; CDR2 reads YNFKEQ. This CDR3 reads CASSPFMGGATVI.

The chain uses TRBV28 and TRBJ1-2; D is undetermined. Trimming stripped 1 base from V and 5 bases from J, with 8 bases between. Germline V gives CDR1 MDHEN, CDR2 SYDVKM. The CDR3 has 13 residues. The CDR3 bases are TGTGCCAGCAGTTTATTGGACCCTTATGGCTACACCTTC. The encoded protein is CASSLLDPYGYTF.

The chain uses TRBV5-4 and TRBJ2-2; 8 positions match TRBD2. J lost 4 bases, V lost 4 bases, and 9 bases had no gene match. The CDR3 length is 16 residues. The germline V gene has CDR1 SGHNT and CDR2 YYREEE (reference sequence). CDR3 residues: CASSRAGGRRTGELFF. The DNA of the CDR3 is TGTGCCAGCAGCCGTGCGGGGGGCAGACGCACCGGGGAGCTGTTTTTT.

V usage is TRBV14 and J usage is TRBJ2-3, with TRBD1 identical over 10 bases. Looked up from germline, CDR1 is SGHDN and CDR2 is FVKESK. There are 14 residues in the CDR3. The J segment lost 6 bases and the V segment lost 4 bases, leaving 4 bases of the junction unmatched. This CDR3 reads CASSRDRGSDTQYF. The DNA for the CDR3 is TGTGCCAGCAGCCGGGACAGGGGATCTGATACGCAGTATTTT.

V gene TRBV5-1 combines with J gene TRBJ1-4; 7 bases map to TRBD1. Per germline, CDR1 SGHRS and CDR2 YFSETQ. The CDR3 sequence is 15 residues long. Trimming at V came to 2 bases and at J to 14 bases, leaving 15 bases not matched to a gene. CDR3 nucleotide sequence: TGCGCCAGCAGCTTCCGACAGGGCTCTAATGAGGGGCTGTTTTTT. It yields the protein CASSFRQGSNEGLFF.

This clone was detected once. This chain joins TRBV5-1 and TRBJ2-1; 8 nucleotides line up with TRBD1. After removal of 4 bases from V and 0 bases from J, the junction contained 6 bases not matched to a gene. Germline-derived CDR1 and CDR2 are SGHRS and YFSETQ. The CDR3 extends over 16 amino acids. In DNA form, the CDR3 reads TGCGCCAGCAGCCACGGACAGGGAGGCTCCTACAATGAGCAGTTCTTC. This sequence encodes CASSHGQGGSYNEQFF. The full variable domain, with the rest looked up from reference TRBV5-1 and TRBJ2-1, is KAGVTQTPRYLIKTRGQQVTLSCSPISGHRSVSWYQQTPGQGLQFLFEYFSETQRNKGNFPGRFSGRQFSNSRSEMNVSTLELGDSALYLCASSHGQGGSYNEQFFGPGTRLTVL.

Worth noting for this clone: The sample holds other DNA sequences that translate to the same CDR3. This chain links TRBV2 with TRBJ2-5; D might be TRBD2 (7 bases). In germline, CDR1 is SNHLY, CDR2 FYNNEI. CDR3 length: 14 amino acids. Trimming stripped 4 bases from V and 4 bases from J, with 13 bases between. CDR3 in DNA: TGTGCCAGCAGTGGAGGGGGGGGAGGAGAGACCCAGTACTTC. It translates to CASSGGGGGETQYF.

The gene calls are TRBV9 and TRBJ2-3; TRBD2 is a possible D gene (6 bases). CDR1 and CDR2 from the germline V gene are SGDLS and YYNGEE. This CDR3 contains 15 residues. V shed 4 bases and J shed 0 bases, with 12 bases lying between them. CDR3 sequence reads: CASSPLSGSTDTQYF. The DNA for the CDR3 is TGTGCCAGCAGCCCCCTTAGCGGTAGCACAGATACGCAGTATTTT.

V is TRBV18 and J is TRBJ1-1; no reliable D call. The V end lost 3 bases, the J end lost 0 bases, and 8 bases lay between the germline ends. The CDR3 consists of 14 residues. CDR1 and CDR2 from the germline V gene are KGHSH and LQKENI. CDR3 sequence reads: CASSPNQVNTEAFF. In DNA form, the CDR3 reads TGTGCCAGCTCACCGAATCAGGTGAACACTGAAGCTTTCTTT.

The chain uses TRBV25-1 and TRBJ2-5; D remains ambiguous. The germline CDR1 and CDR2 sequences are MGHDK and SYGVNS. The CDR3 is 14 residues long. V dropped 5 bases and J dropped 0 bases, with 10 bases sitting between them. The CDR3 nucleotides read TGTGCCAGCAGTCTCGGACCGAACCAAGAGACCCAGTACTTC. It translates to CASSLGPNQETQYF. Using reference TRBV25-1 and TRBJ2-5 for the parts outside the CDR3, the full variable domain is EADIYQTPRYLVIGTGKKITLECSQTMGHDKMYWYQQDPGMELHLIHYSYGVNSTEKGDLSSESTVSRIRTEHFPLTLESARPSHTSQYLCASSLGPNQETQYFGPGTRLLVL.

This chain connects TRBV28 to TRBJ1-1; a weak D match, TRBD1 (5 bases). The CDR3 loop spans 13 amino acids. Deletions cut 5 bases from V and 1 base from J, with 8 bases between. In germline, CDR1 is MDHEN, CDR2 SYDVKM. As DNA, the CDR3 is TGTGCCAGCAGTACCCAGGGGAACACTGAAGCTTTCTTT. Translation: CASSTQGNTEAFF. Full variable domain (remainder filled in from reference TRBV28 and TRBJ1-1): DVKVTQSSRYLVKRTGEKVFLECVQDMDHENMFWYRQDPGLGLRLIYFSYDVKMKEKGDIPEGYSVSREKKERFSLILESASTNQTSMYLCASSTQGNTEAFFGQGTRLTVV.

The genes are TRBV7-8 and TRBJ1-4; tentatively, D is TRBD1 (5 bases). The CDR3 runs to 16 residues. Trimming removed 0 bases from V and 2 bases from J, with 10 bases in between. Germline V gene sequence: CDR1 SGHVS, CDR2 FQNEAQ. CDR3: CASSLALGGTNEKLFF. The CDR3 DNA reads as TGTGCCAGCAGCTTAGCGCTTGGGGGTACTAATGAAAAACTGTTTTTT.